This is a list of T cell receptor beta chains from one sample in a study of cytomegalovirus exposure and HLA in healthy donors. Using immunoSEQ multiplex PCR, the repertoire was profiled, and TCRdb retains in-frame clones only, with some absent. Of approximately 120,000 clones in the sample, approximately 83% were seen once. Sequencing was done on a sample of PBMCs. Receptor source: a woman aged 40 to 50 in good health and CMV-seropositive. The CDR3 runs from the conserved cysteine through the conserved F or W. Each record gives: J gene, V gene, D gene, clone size, CDR3 protein, CDR3 DNA. D genes are given only for firm matches. Size is stated for part of the rows, as once, few or many counts, or as a class when the clone is expanded.

>TRBJ1-2|TRBV28|TRBD1|-
CASSPQAGGNYGYTF
TGTGCCAGCAGCCCCCAGGCAGGGGGTAATTATGGCTACACCTTC
>TRBJ1-1|TRBV6-1|-|-
CASRRDTMNTEAFF
TGTGCCAGCCGCCGGGACACCATGAACACTGAAGCTTTCTTT
>TRBJ1-5|TRBV28|TRBD1|-
CASSPLRLGQGFRKPQHF
TGTGCCAGCAGTCCTTTAAGGTTGGGACAGGGGTTTCGGAAGCCCCAGCATTTT
>TRBJ2-1|TRBV6-1|-|-
CASSEAPDFGTQGTEQFF
TGTGCCAGCAGTGAAGCTCCAGATTTCGGGACACAGGGCACTGAGCAGTTCTTC
>TRBJ2-5|TRBV29-1|-|once
CSVGDPGEETQYF
TGCAGCGTTGGGGATCCGGGAGAGGAGACCCAGTACTTC
>TRBJ2-1|TRBV19|TRBD1|few
CASAGTVYNEQFF
TGTGCCAGCGCCGGGACAGTCTACAATGAGCAGTTCTTC
>TRBJ2-7|TRBV7-2|TRBD1|-
CASSSGQGTYEQYF
TGTGCCAGCAGCTCCGGACAGGGAACTTACGAGCAGTACTTC
>TRBJ2-2|TRBV11-2|TRBD1|-
CASSQGQGGTGELFF
TGTGCCAGCAGCCAGGGACAGGGTGGCACCGGGGAGCTGTTTTTT
>TRBJ2-2|TRBV27|-|once
CASSRWAQITGELFF
TGTGCCAGCAGTAGGTGGGCTCAGATCACCGGGGAGCTGTTTTTT
>TRBJ2-6|TRBV6-4|TRBD2|many
CASSDGTSTSGANVLTF
TGTGCCAGCAGTGATGGGACTAGTACTTCTGGGGCCAACGTCCTGACTTTC
>TRBJ2-7|TRBV28|TRBD1|-
CASSGDREVDEQYF
TGTGCCAGCAGCGGGGACAGGGAGGTTGACGAGCAGTACTTC
>TRBJ2-7|TRBV7-7|TRBD1|-
CASNPGTGVSYEQYF
TGTGCTAGCAACCCCGGGACAGGAGTGTCCTACGAGCAGTACTTC
>TRBJ2-7|TRBV28|-|-
CASSRGPGQYEQYF
TGTGCCAGCAGTCGAGGCCCCGGACAGTACGAGCAGTACTTC
>TRBJ2-6|TRBV19|TRBD1|-
CASSTGTGPFSGANVLTF
TGTGCCAGTAGTACGGGGACAGGTCCCTTCTCTGGGGCCAACGTCCTGACTTTC
>TRBJ2-2|TRBV4-3|TRBD2|-
CASSQDWSGRGAGELFF
TGCGCCAGCAGCCAAGATTGGAGCGGGAGGGGGGCCGGGGAGCTGTTTTTT
>TRBJ2-7|TRBV15|TRBD1|few
CATSPWGQINHEPYF
TGTGCCACCAGCCCTTGGGGACAGATTAATCACGAGCCGTACTTC
>TRBJ2-7|TRBV19|TRBD2|-
CASIYPRLAGGPCCEQYF
TGTGCCAGTATTTATCCCCGACTAGCGGGAGGGCCTTGTTGTGAGCAGTACTTC
>TRBJ2-2|TRBV7-3|TRBD2|few
CASSLFLAGGPNTGELFF
TGTGCCAGCAGCTTATTCCTAGCGGGAGGCCCGAACACCGGGGAGCTGTTTTTT
>TRBJ2-1|TRBV6-5|TRBD2|-
CASQSGSSYNEQFF
TGTGCCAGCCAGAGCGGGAGCTCCTACAATGAGCAGTTCTTC
>TRBJ1-2|TRBV28|-|-
CASSPMSGSGFIGYTF
TGTGCCAGCAGCCCGATGTCGGGGTCAGGATTCATCGGTTACACCTTC
>TRBJ2-1|TRBV19|-|-
CASSIRSLAANSYNEQFF
TGTGCCAGTAGTATCCGTTCTCTGGCGGCAAACTCCTACAATGAGCAGTTCTTC
>TRBJ2-5|TRBV7-8|TRBD2|-
CASSATGLAGLETQYF
TGTGCCAGCAGCGCGACTGGACTAGCGGGACTAGAGACCCAGTACTTC
>TRBJ2-5|TRBV15|-|-
CATSNPGVQETQYF
TGTGCCACCAGCAATCCCGGGGTCCAAGAGACCCAGTACTTC
>TRBJ1-4|TRBV27|-|-
CASSLYGAGLGFNEKLFF
TGTGCCAGCAGTTTATATGGGGCCGGGTTGGGATTTAATGAAAAACTGTTTTTT